The 17 T cell receptor beta chains below were found in one sample sequenced in a study of PD-L1 blockade in urothelial cancer. Documented time point: pretreatment peripheral blood. The repertoire was sequenced with immunoSEQ multiplex PCR; TCRdb's copy has only in-frame clones and lacks some. The data show 130,000 or so clones, 84% seen once. Here the sequenced sample was PBMCs, taken around atezolizumab (anti-PD-L1) treatment. These receptor sequences come from a man aged 45-65 years with urothelial cancer.

This chain connects TRBV14 to TRBJ1-2, with 7 positions matching TRBD1. V was clipped by 1 base and J by 1 base; unmatched bases: 12. CDR3 length equals 18 residues. In germline, CDR1 is SGHDN, CDR2 FVKESK. The CDR3 nucleotides are TGTGCCAGCAGCCAAGTCCACTTAAGACAGGGTTATAACTATGGCTACACCTTC. Its protein product is CASSQVHLRQGYNYGYTF.

The rearrangement links TRBV4-1 to TRBJ2-2; no clear D. This CDR3 is built from 16 residues. CDR1 is MGHRA and CDR2 is YSYEKL in the germline V gene. Trimming left V 3 bases short and J 2 bases short, with 13 bases between. The CDR3: CASSQRLYKNTGELFF. CDR3 DNA: TGCGCCAGCAGCCAGAGGCTCTACAAAAACACCGGGGAGCTGTTTTTT.

The J gene is TRBJ1-2, the V gene TRBV19, with D possibly being TRBD1 (6 bases). The ends were cut back, 1 base at V and 5 bases at J, with 11 bases in the middle. This CDR3 has 14 residues. Germline V gene sequence: CDR1 LNHDA, CDR2 SQIVND (reference sequence). The CDR3 region is CASSIVGTNYGYTF. CDR3 in DNA: TGTGCCAGTAGTATAGTCGGGACAAATTATGGCTACACCTTC. The whole variable domain, remainder taken from reference TRBV19 and TRBJ1-2, is DGGITQSPKYLFRKEGQNVTLSCEQNLNHDAMYWYRQDPGQGLRLIYYSQIVNDFQKGDIAEGYSVSREKKESFPLTVTSAQKNPTAFYLCASSIVGTNYGYTFGSGTRLTVV.

This chain joins TRBV20-1 and TRBJ2-3; no definite D call. V was pared by 3 bases and J by 13 bases, with 14 bases between. CDR1 and CDR2 from the germline V gene are DFQATT and SNEGSKA (reference sequence). This CDR3 comprises 11 residues. The CDR3 DNA reads as TGCAGTGCTAGTCGGGTTGAGTTCAAGTATTTT. Its protein product is CSASRVEFKYF.

This clone was observed once. V is TRBV27 and J is TRBJ2-7, with 11 nucleotides matching TRBD1. Germline V CDR1 and CDR2: MNHEY, SMNVEV (reference sequence). CDR3 length: 15 amino acids. V shed 2 bases and J 2 bases; nucleotides not matched to a gene: 2. CDR3 DNA: TGTGCCAGCAGTTTAGCGGACAGGGGGCCCTACGAGCAGTACTTC. This gives the protein CASSLADRGPYEQYF.

On this clone itself: Within the sample, other DNA sequences also encode this same CDR3. The CDR3 DNA is TGTGCCAGCAGCCAACTCGCGGGAGGGTACAATGAGCAGTTCTTC. Translation: CASSQLAGGYNEQFF. This rearrangement joins TRBV14 to TRBJ2-1; TRBD2 matches at 9 bases. The trim removed 2 bases at V and 4 bases at J, leaving 3 bases unmatched. The CDR3 extends over 15 amino acids. Per germline, CDR1 SGHDN and CDR2 FVKESK.

The V gene is TRBV25-1, the J gene TRBJ2-3; D not resolved. CDR3 length equals 13 residues. Trimming took off 3 bases at V and 6 bases at J, with 10 bases between the two ends. CDR1 and CDR2 from the germline V gene are MGHDK and SYGVNS. The CDR3 reads CASSDAVRDTQYF. The CDR3 DNA follows: TGTGCCAGCAGTGACGCGGTCCGGGATACGCAGTATTTT.

CDR3 region: CASSIGLGGQLFF. The CDR3 DNA sequence: TGTGCCAGCAGCATCGGACTAGGCGGCCAGCTGTTTTTT. The chain joins TRBV7-2 to TRBJ2-2; TRBD2 matches at 7 bases. With V trimmed by 5 bases and J by 12 bases, 9 bases remained unmatched. The length of the CDR3 is 13 residues. The germline CDR1 and CDR2 sequences are SGHTA and FQGNSA.

J is TRBJ2-7 and V is TRBV28; D might be TRBD2 (6 bases). Trimming removed 8 bases from V and 5 bases from J, with 16 bases in between. The CDR3 consists of 13 residues. Germline CDR1 and CDR2: MDHEN and SYDVKM. The CDR3 here is CASRDWVNHEQYF. In nucleotides, the CDR3 is TGTGCCAGCCGGGACTGGGTTAACCACGAGCAGTACTTC.

J is TRBJ2-7 and V is TRBV9, with D maybe TRBD2 (7 bases). This CDR3 region has 16 residues. Germline V lookup: CDR1 SGDLS, CDR2 YYNGEE. V shed 4 bases and J shed 3 bases, with 20 bases lying between them. In nucleotides, the CDR3 is TGTGCCAGCAGCCCCCATACGGTCGGGGGGCTCTACGAGCAGTACTTC. Encoded protein: CASSPHTVGGLYEQYF.

This chain uses TRBV13 with TRBJ1-1; D is uncertain. Germline assignment: CDR1 PRHDT and CDR2 FYEKMQ (reference sequence). Trimming stripped 5 bases from V and 4 bases from J, with 8 bases between. The CDR3 extends over 12 amino acids. The CDR3 spells CASSVRSTEAFF. The CDR3 nucleotides are TGTGCCAGCAGCGTCCGGAGCACTGAAGCTTTCTTT.

This rearrangement joins TRBV5-6 to TRBJ1-2; 7 positions agree with TRBD1. V gave up 4 bases and J gave up 6 bases; unmatched junction bases: 6. CDR1 is SGHDT and CDR2 is YYEEEE in the germline V gene. CDR3 length equals 13 residues. The DNA of the CDR3 is TGTGCCAGCAGCCTGGGGACAGTCAATGGCTACACCTTC. This sequence encodes CASSLGTVNGYTF.

V and J are TRBV7-9 and TRBJ2-2; 7 nucleotides match TRBD1. The CDR3 is made up of 15 amino acids. CDR1 and CDR2 from the germline V gene are SEHNR and FQNEAQ (reference sequence). The ends lost 4 bases at V and 0 bases at J; junction bases unmatched: 2. CDR3 nucleotides: TGTGCCAGCAGCTCCGGGACAGCGAACACCGGGGAGCTGTTTTTT. Its translation is CASSSGTANTGELFF. The whole variable domain, filled in from reference TRBV7-9 and TRBJ2-2, reads DTGVSQNPRHKITKRGQNVTFRCDPISEHNRLYWYRQTLGQGPEFLTYFQNEAQLEKSRLLSDRFSAERPKGSFSTLEIQRTEQGDSAMYLCASSSGTANTGELFFGEGSRLTVL.

Details on this clone: At one end the junction does not follow the germline gene, possibly because of a read error. This rearrangement joins TRBV18 to TRBJ2-5, with D possibly being TRBD1 (5 bases). Germline CDR1 KGHSH, CDR2 LQKENI. This CDR3 contains 13 residues. The chain's CDR3 is CASSPRTREAQYF. The DNA of the CDR3 is TGTGCCAGCTCACCGAGGACAAGAGAGGCCCAGTACTTC.

This chain uses TRBV7-3 with TRBJ2-1, with 10 nucleotides matching TRBD2. V lost 2 bases to trimming and J lost 3 bases; unmatched junction nucleotides: 10. The CDR3 sequence is 18 residues long. Germline values: CDR1 SGHTA, CDR2 FQGTGA. The CDR3: CASSLDASGRFFYNEQFF. DNA of the CDR3: TGTGCCAGCAGCTTAGACGCTAGCGGGAGATTCTTCTACAATGAGCAGTTCTTC.

The chain has TRBV28 and TRBJ1-4; TRBD1 matches at 11 bases. This CDR3 spans 14 amino acids. Germline trimming cut 6 bases from V and 5 bases from J; bases unmatched to any gene: 2. Per germline, CDR1 MDHEN and CDR2 SYDVKM. CDR3 bases: TGTGCCAGCAGGGGACAGGGGGGCAATGAAAAACTGTTTTTT. Its protein is CASRGQGGNEKLFF.

This chain connects TRBV7-9 to TRBJ2-1, with 8 bases lining up with TRBD2. CDR1 and CDR2 (germline): SEHNR, FQNEAQ (reference sequence). The V gene end was trimmed by 5 bases and the J gene end by 6 bases; junction bases not matched to a gene: 15. CDR3 size: 17 residues. The CDR3 DNA sequence: TGTGCCAGCAGCCCGTTTCTTGAGCGGGAGAGTTTCAATGAGCAGTTCTTC. It yields the protein CASSPFLERESFNEQFF. Full variable domain (remainder filled in from reference TRBV7-9 and TRBJ2-1): DTGVSQNPRHKITKRGQNVTFRCDPISEHNRLYWYRQTLGQGPEFLTYFQNEAQLEKSRLLSDRFSAERPKGSFSTLEIQRTEQGDSAMYLCASSPFLERESFNEQFFGPGTRLTVL.